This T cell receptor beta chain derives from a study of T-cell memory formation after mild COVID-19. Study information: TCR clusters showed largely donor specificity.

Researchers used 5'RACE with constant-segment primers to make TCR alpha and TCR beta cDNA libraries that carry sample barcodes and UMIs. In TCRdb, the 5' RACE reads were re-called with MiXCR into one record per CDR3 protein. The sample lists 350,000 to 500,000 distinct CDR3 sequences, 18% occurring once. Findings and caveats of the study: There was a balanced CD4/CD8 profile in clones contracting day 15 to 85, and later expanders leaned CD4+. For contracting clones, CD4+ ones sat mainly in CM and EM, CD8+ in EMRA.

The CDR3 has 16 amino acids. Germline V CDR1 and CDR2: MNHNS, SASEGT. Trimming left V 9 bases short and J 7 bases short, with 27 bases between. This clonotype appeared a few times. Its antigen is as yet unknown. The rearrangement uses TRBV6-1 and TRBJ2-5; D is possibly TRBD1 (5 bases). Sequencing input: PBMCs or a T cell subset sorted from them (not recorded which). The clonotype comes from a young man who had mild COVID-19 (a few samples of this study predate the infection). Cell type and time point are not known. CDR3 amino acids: CASMPANPGISGTQYF. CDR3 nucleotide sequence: TGTGCCAGTATGCCAGCGAACCCAGGGATTTCGGGGACCCAGTACTTC.